The rows below give T cell receptor beta chains drawn from one sample of a study of a mutant IDH1 vaccine in newly diagnosed glioma. Some clones are missing from TCRdb's copy, which holds only in-frame ones; the method was immunoSEQ multiplex PCR. The sample yields roughly 22,000 clones, roughly 80% seen once. Antigens of these TCRs are unknown. Sequencing was performed on PBMCs, taken from a glioma patient whose treatment included an IDH1 peptide vaccine. These receptors were collected from a man aged 40-55 years with glioma. Some clones in this sample may be carry-over from other donors' samples. Both conserved end residues are part of each CDR3. Fields, in order: clone size, J gene, D gene, V gene, CDR3 DNA, CDR3 protein. D genes are given only for firm matches. Rows give clone size only sometimes, using once, few, many, or a class for an expanded clone.

size: .; J: TRBJ1-3; D: TRBD1; V: TRBV6-6; DNA: TGTGCCAGCAGTTACTCCTCTGGCAGGGGGGACACCATATATTTT; CDR3: CASSYSSGRGDTIYF
size: .; J: TRBJ1-6; D: .; V: TRBV7-8; DNA: TGTGCCAGCAGCTTAGCGCAAGGGAATTCACCCCTCCACTTT; CDR3: CASSLAQGNSPLHF
size: .; J: TRBJ2-5; D: TRBD1; V: TRBV7-7; DNA: TGTGCTAGCAGGCCCACCATCGGGACAGGCGGCCAAGAGACCCAGTACTTC; CDR3: CASRPTIGTGGQETQYF
size: few; J: TRBJ1-1; D: TRBD1; V: TRBV18; DNA: TGTGCCAGCTCACCCGGGACAGGGAACACTGAAGCTTTCTTT; CDR3: CASSPGTGNTEAFF
size: .; J: TRBJ1-6; D: .; V: TRBV6-1; DNA: TGTGCCAGCAGTGCCCTTGGGGGGGGATCCAATTCACCCCTCCACTTT; CDR3: CASSALGGGSNSPLHF
size: few; J: TRBJ1-4; D: .; V: TRBV5-4; DNA: TGTGCCAGCAGCGCGGAACAGGCTGAAAAACTGTTTTTT; CDR3: CASSAEQAEKLFF
size: .; J: TRBJ2-1; D: TRBD1; V: TRBV19; DNA: TGTGCCAGTAGCCCGGACAGGGGTTTCAGGGAGCAGTTCTTC; CDR3: CASSPDRGFREQFF
size: .; J: TRBJ1-3; D: .; V: TRBV4-3; DNA: TGCGCCAGCAGCCAACTACTATACTCTGGAAACACCATATATTTT; CDR3: CASSQLLYSGNTIYF
size: .; J: TRBJ1-1; D: .; V: TRBV4-1; DNA: TGCGCCAGCAGCCAAGGGGGCGGGACAACGAACACTGAAGCTTTCTTT; CDR3: CASSQGGGTTNTEAFF
size: .; J: TRBJ2-7; D: TRBD1; V: TRBV27; DNA: TGTGCCAGCAGTCCATACCATACAGGGGGAGAATACGAGCAGTACTTC; CDR3: CASSPYHTGGEYEQYF
size: .; J: TRBJ1-1; D: TRBD1; V: TRBV11-2; DNA: TGTGCCAGCAGCTCGGGGGACAGCGAAGCTTTCTTT; CDR3: CASSSGDSEAFF
size: .; J: TRBJ2-1; D: TRBD2; V: TRBV5-1; DNA: TGCGCCAGCAGCTTAGCGGGGGGGGACTACAATGAGCAGTTCTTC; CDR3: CASSLAGGDYNEQFF
size: once; J: TRBJ2-7; D: .; V: TRBV2; DNA: TGTGCCAGCAGTGAAGGGGACACCGAGTGGAACGAGCAGTACTTC; CDR3: CASSEGDTEWNEQYF
size: .; J: TRBJ2-7; D: TRBD2; V: TRBV2; DNA: TGTGCCAGCAGTGAGGGTCCTAGCGGGGGGGCGAATGAGCAGTACTTC; CDR3: CASSEGPSGGANEQYF
size: .; J: TRBJ2-7; D: TRBD1; V: TRBV30; DNA: TGTGCCGGACAGGATTTCTACGAGCAGTACTTC; CDR3: CAGQDFYEQYF
size: .; J: TRBJ2-3; D: .; V: TRBV20-1; DNA: TGCAGTGCTAGCCGTGCAGATACGCAGTATTTT; CDR3: CSASRADTQYF
size: .; J: TRBJ1-2; D: TRBD1; V: TRBV5-4; DNA: TGTGCCAGCAGCTTGGGTGACAGGGATAACTATGGCTACACCTTC; CDR3: CASSLGDRDNYGYTF
size: few; J: TRBJ2-7; D: .; V: TRBV15; DNA: TGTGCCACCAGCAAGAGTTCGTGGGATATCAGACGGCAGTACTTC; CDR3: CATSKSSWDIRRQYF
size: .; J: TRBJ2-4; D: .; V: TRBV30; DNA: TGTGCCTGGAGAGGCCAGCCGAAAAACGTTCAGTACTTC; CDR3: CAWRGQPKNVQYF
size: .; J: TRBJ1-1; D: .; V: TRBV6-1; DNA: TGTGCCAGCAGTTCCTGGACCCGAGGTAGCACTGAAGCTTTCTTT; CDR3: CASSSWTRGSTEAFF
size: .; J: TRBJ2-1; D: .; V: TRBV5-1; DNA: TGCGCCAGCAAGAGGCAGGTTGGTCTGAATGAGCAGTTCTTC; CDR3: CASKRQVGLNEQFF
size: .; J: TRBJ2-5; D: .; V: TRBV5-6; DNA: TGTGCCAGCAGCCGGGCGGGAAGGGAGACCCAGTACTTC; CDR3: CASSRAGRETQYF
size: .; J: TRBJ1-1; D: .; V: TRBV5-8; DNA: TGTGCCAGCAGCCTCAGAGCTTTCTTT; CDR3: CASSLRAFF
size: .; J: TRBJ2-1; D: TRBD2; V: TRBV10-1; DNA: TGCGCCAGCAGTACCGGGACTAGCGGGGGATTCGAGCAGTTCTTC; CDR3: CASSTGTSGGFEQFF
size: .; J: TRBJ2-3; D: .; V: TRBV5-1; DNA: TGCGCCAGCAGCCGCCAGGGCTCTAGCACAGATACGCAGTATTTT; CDR3: CASSRQGSSTDTQYF
size: .; J: TRBJ1-2; D: TRBD1; V: TRBV6-4; DNA: TGTGCCAGCAGCCCTGGACAGGGGATTGGCTACACCTTC; CDR3: CASSPGQGIGYTF
size: once; J: TRBJ1-6; D: .; V: TRBV5-1; DNA: TGCGCCAGCAGCTTGGATACAGGGAGAAATTCACCCCTCCACTTT; CDR3: CASSLDTGRNSPLHF
size: .; J: TRBJ1-3; D: .; V: TRBV19; DNA: TGTGCCAGTGGCCCACAGGCGGCTGGAAACACCATATATTTT; CDR3: CASGPQAAGNTIYF
size: .; J: TRBJ2-7; D: TRBD1; V: TRBV6-6; DNA: TGTGCCAGCAGTTTCGACAGGGAACGGCAGTACTTC; CDR3: CASSFDRERQYF
size: .; J: TRBJ1-5; D: .; V: TRBV6-1; DNA: TGTGCCAGCAGCGGACAGTGGGATCAGCCCCAGCATTTT; CDR3: CASSGQWDQPQHF
size: few; J: TRBJ1-5; D: TRBD1; V: TRBV27; DNA: TGTGCCAGCAGCCCAGGACAGGGAGGGGGTCAGCCCCAGCATTTT; CDR3: CASSPGQGGGQPQHF
size: .; J: TRBJ1-1; D: TRBD1; V: TRBV5-4; DNA: TGTGCCAGCAGGAGAACAGGGGACACTGAAGCTTTCTTT; CDR3: CASRRTGDTEAFF
size: .; J: TRBJ2-2; D: TRBD1; V: TRBV10-1; DNA: TGCGCCAGCTGCTGGACAGGGGCTAACACCGGGGAGCTGTTTTTT; CDR3: CASCWTGANTGELFF
size: .; J: TRBJ2-7; D: TRBD1; V: TRBV2; DNA: TGTGCCAGCGGCCAGGACAGGGTAGGCTGGGAGGACTCCTACGAGCAGTACTTC; CDR3: CASGQDRVGWEDSYEQYF
size: .; J: TRBJ1-2; D: TRBD1; V: TRBV29-1; DNA: TGCAGCGGGGAACAGGGGGCTCTTGGCTACACCTTC; CDR3: CSGEQGALGYTF
size: .; J: TRBJ2-7; D: TRBD1; V: TRBV6-5; DNA: TGTGCCAGCAGGAGGACAGGGGGCTCCTACGAGCAGTACTTC; CDR3: CASRRTGGSYEQYF
size: .; J: TRBJ2-7; D: TRBD2; V: TRBV18; DNA: TGTGCCAGCTCATCGGGACTAGCGGGGGCCTACGAGCAGTACTTC; CDR3: CASSSGLAGAYEQYF
size: .; J: TRBJ2-1; D: TRBD2; V: TRBV5-1; DNA: TGCGCCAGCAGCGGTAGCGGGGGGGTCCTTGAGCAGTTCTTC; CDR3: CASSGSGGVLEQFF
size: .; J: TRBJ1-2; D: .; V: TRBV5-6; DNA: TGTGCCAGCAGCTTGGCCCCGGCTGGCTACACCTTC; CDR3: CASSLAPAGYTF
size: .; J: TRBJ2-2; D: .; V: TRBV11-2; DNA: TGTGCCAGCAGCCCTAGCCCCGGGGAGCTGTTTTTT; CDR3: CASSPSPGELFF
size: .; J: TRBJ1-1; D: .; V: TRBV6-5; DNA: TGTGCCAGCAGCCCCAGAGGGCTGAACACTGAAGCTTTCTTT; CDR3: CASSPRGLNTEAFF
size: .; J: TRBJ1-2; D: .; V: TRBV30; DNA: TGTGCCTGGAGTGGTTCTAACTATGGCTACACCTTC; CDR3: CAWSGSNYGYTF
size: .; J: TRBJ1-1; D: .; V: TRBV9; DNA: TGTGCCAGCAGCGTAGTTGGGACCGGATACACTGAAGCTTTCTTT; CDR3: CASSVVGTGYTEAFF
size: once; J: TRBJ2-3; D: .; V: TRBV9; DNA: TGTGCCAGCAGCGTAGAGGGCGGGGTTGGAGATACGCAGTATTTT; CDR3: CASSVEGGVGDTQYF
size: once; J: TRBJ1-4; D: .; V: TRBV5-4; DNA: TGTGCCAGCAGCTTGGAATCGGGGTCTAATGAAAAACTGTTTTTT; CDR3: CASSLESGSNEKLFF
size: .; J: TRBJ2-5; D: TRBD2; V: TRBV4-2; DNA: TGTGCCAGCAGCCATTCCAGCGGGACTAGCGGGGGGGGCCGGCGAGAGACCCAGTACTTC; CDR3: CASSHSSGTSGGGRRETQYF
size: few; J: TRBJ1-1; D: TRBD1; V: TRBV19; DNA: TGTGCCAGTAGTTTCCAGACAGGGGAGGGAACTGAAGCTTTCTTT; CDR3: CASSFQTGEGTEAFF
size: .; J: TRBJ1-4; D: TRBD1; V: TRBV5-5; DNA: TGTGCCAGCACCTCGGGGACAGGGGGTGAAAAACTGTTTTTT; CDR3: CASTSGTGGEKLFF
size: .; J: TRBJ2-3; D: .; V: TRBV5-6; DNA: TGTGCCAGCAGCTTGTTATCCCAGCGTGCTAGCACAGATACGCAGTATTTT; CDR3: CASSLLSQRASTDTQYF
size: .; J: TRBJ2-1; D: .; V: TRBV6-1; DNA: TGTGCCAGCAGGGACCCCCCCAGGGACAATGAGCAGTTCTTC; CDR3: CASRDPPRDNEQFF
size: .; J: TRBJ2-3; D: .; V: TRBV4-1; DNA: TGCGCCAGCAGCCAAGTCAACCTAATTAGCACAGATACGCAGTATTTT; CDR3: CASSQVNLISTDTQYF
size: .; J: TRBJ1-3; D: .; V: TRBV11-1; DNA: TGTGCCAGCAGCTCGACAACGGACTCTGGAAACACCATATATTTT; CDR3: CASSSTTDSGNTIYF
size: .; J: TRBJ2-2; D: TRBD1; V: TRBV11-3; DNA: TGTGCCAGCGGACAGGGGCGCGGAACCGGGGAGCTGTTTTTT; CDR3: CASGQGRGTGELFF
size: .; J: TRBJ1-1; D: .; V: TRBV5-8; DNA: TGTGCCAGCAGCAACCTACGGACATTGAACACTGAAGCTTTCTTT; CDR3: CASSNLRTLNTEAFF
size: .; J: TRBJ1-5; D: .; V: TRBV18; DNA: TGTGCCAGCTCACCGTCCGACAGCCCGGGTCAGCCCCAGCATTTT; CDR3: CASSPSDSPGQPQHF